Listed here are 18 T cell receptor beta chains from one sample, sequenced in a study of blood T cell repertoires in COVID-19. The assay was immunoSEQ multiplex PCR, and TCRdb's table has in-frame clones only and misses some. Of fewer than 85,000 clones listed, over 65% are singletons. The sample consisted of peripheral blood. The receptors were gathered from a woman aged 70-85 years with acute or convalescent COVID-19.

The chain uses TRBV9 and TRBJ2-3; tentative D call: TRBD2 (6 bases). Trimming took off 3 bases at V and 5 bases at J, with 19 bases between the two ends. The CDR3 extends over 16 amino acids. Germline CDR1 and CDR2: SGDLS and YYNGEE. The CDR3 loop is CASSALTYGGIDTQYF. Written as DNA, the CDR3 is TGTGCCAGCAGCGCCTTGACCTATGGAGGGATAGATACGCAGTATTTT.

The chain uses TRBV29-1 and TRBJ1-2; 7 bases are a match to TRBD1. Germline CDR1 SQVTM, CDR2 ANQGSEA. V lost 4 bases, J lost 7 bases, and 6 bases stayed unmatched. The CDR3 runs to 12 residues. The CDR3, as DNA: TGCAGCGTTGCACGACAGGGCGGTGGCTACACCTTC. This sequence encodes CSVARQGGGYTF.

The rearrangement links TRBV7-2 to TRBJ1-3, with D uncertain. V shed 5 bases and J shed 0 bases, with 14 bases lying between them. The CDR3 runs 16 residues. Looked up from germline, CDR1 is SGHTA and CDR2 is FQGNSA. CDR3 sequence reads: CASSPTQSLSGNTIYF. CDR3 nucleotide sequence: TGTGCCAGCAGCCCGACACAGAGCCTCTCTGGAAACACCATATATTTT.

V and J are TRBV5-6 and TRBJ1-5; 7 bases fit TRBD1. CDR1 is SGHDT, CDR2 YYEEEE, per germline. The CDR3 totals 14 residues. Trimming at V came to 5 bases and at J to 4 bases, leaving 6 bases not matched to a gene. The CDR3 nucleotides read TGTGCCAGCAGTCTCAGGGGGATTAATCAGCCCCAGCATTTT. Translation: CASSLRGINQPQHF.

CDR3 sequence reads: CASSQSGGGNTGELFF. As DNA, the CDR3 is TGTGCCAGCAGCCAGTCTGGCGGGGGGAACACCGGGGAGCTGTTTTTT. The V gene is TRBV3-1 (or the pseudogene TRBV3-2), the J gene TRBJ2-2; 7 bases match TRBD2. Germline V gives CDR1 LGHDT, CDR2 YNNKEL (reference sequence). The J segment lost 1 base and the V segment lost 3 bases, leaving 5 bases of the junction unmatched. This CDR3 has 16 amino acids.

This chain joins TRBV6-1 and TRBJ2-7; possible D gene TRBD2, 6 bases. The germline V and J ends were trimmed by 2 bases and 6 bases, with 14 bases remaining between them. The CDR3 totals 14 residues. Germline V gene data show CDR1 as MNHNS and CDR2 as SASEGT. Written as DNA, the CDR3 is TGTGCCAGCAGTGAATGGGAGGCTGCGAGCGAGCAGTACTTC. It is translated as CASSEWEAASEQYF.

CDR3 protein: CAISSGYNEQFF. Here the CDR3 DNA reads TGTGCCATCAGCTCCGGGTACAATGAGCAGTTCTTC. The genes are TRBV10-3 and TRBJ2-1, with D uncertain. Germline V lookup: CDR1 ENHRY, CDR2 SYGVKD. The V gene lost 6 bases and the J gene lost 4 bases, with 7 bases spanning the gap. The CDR3 length is 12 residues.

This clone was seen repeatedly, ten times or more. The chain links TRBV7-9 to TRBJ1-1; TRBD1 matches at 7 bases. CDR3 length equals 14 residues. V shed 3 bases and J 1 base; nucleotides not matched to a gene: 2. The germline V gene encodes CDR1 SEHNR and CDR2 FQNEAQ (reference sequence). The CDR3 DNA reads as TGTGCCAGCAGCTTTGGGGACAGGAACACTGAAGCTTTCTTT. Its protein product is CASSFGDRNTEAFF.

The V and J genes are TRBV5-4 and TRBJ1-2; possible D gene TRBD1, 5 bases. This CDR3 has 13 amino acids. Germline values: CDR1 SGHNT, CDR2 YYREEE (reference sequence). V was pared by 3 bases and J by 8 bases, with 14 bases between. CDR3 in amino acids: CASSSTAAGGYTF. The CDR3 DNA sequence: TGTGCCAGCAGCTCGACTGCCGCAGGGGGCTACACCTTC.

The chain employs TRBV6-5 and TRBJ1-5; 7 bases are a match to TRBD1. The germline V gene has CDR1 MNHEY and CDR2 SVGAGI. This CDR3 has 13 amino acids. Trimming cost V 6 bases and J 3 bases; bases outside gene matches: 2. As DNA, the CDR3 is TGTGCCAGCAGGACAGGGTCCAATCAGCCCCAGCATTTT. Translating it yields CASRTGSNQPQHF.

The V gene is TRBV15, the J gene TRBJ1-4; a possible D gene is TRBD1 (5 bases). Germline CDR1 reads LNHNV; CDR2 reads YYDKDF (reference sequence). This CDR3 has 15 amino acids. V dropped 8 bases and J dropped 8 bases, with 21 bases sitting between them. CDR3 DNA: TGTGCCACCGCTCATGGGGCAGGCGTCTCCGAAAAACTGTTTTTT. Its translation: CATAHGAGVSEKLFF. The whole variable domain, filled in from reference TRBV15 and TRBJ1-4, reads DAMVIQNPRYQVTQFGKPVTLSCSQTLNHNVMYWYQQKSSQAPKLLFHYYDKDFNNEADTPDNFQSRRPNTSFCFLDIRSPGLGDTAMYLCATAHGAGVSEKLFFGSGTQLSVL.

This clone was counted once. The chain combines TRBV14 with TRBJ2-3, with a weak D call TRBD1 (5 bases). This CDR3 spans 15 amino acids. V lost 1 base and J 5 bases, leaving 13 bases between the germline ends. The V gene's germline CDR1 is SGHDN and CDR2 FVKESK. CDR3 protein: CASSQVLGRQDTQYF. The CDR3 DNA reads as TGTGCCAGCAGCCAAGTACTGGGGCGGCAAGATACGCAGTATTTT.

This clone was recorded once. The chain combines TRBV7-9 with TRBJ1-4; D call uncertain. Germline V gives CDR1 SEHNR, CDR2 FQNEAQ (reference sequence). This CDR3 is 14 amino acids long. Trimming stripped 1 base from V and 5 bases from J, with 8 bases between. In DNA form, the CDR3 reads TGTGCCAGCAGCTTAGATGACGGGAATGAAAAACTGTTTTTT. This gives the protein CASSLDDGNEKLFF. The variable domain in full, with the rest retrieved from reference TRBV7-9 and TRBJ1-4, is DTGVSQNPRHKITKRGQNVTFRCDPISEHNRLYWYRQTLGQGPEFLTYFQNEAQLEKSRLLSDRFSAERPKGSFSTLEIQRTEQGDSAMYLCASSLDDGNEKLFFGSGTQLSVL.

The gene calls are TRBV4-3 and TRBJ2-1, with 8 bases that match TRBD1. The germline V gene has CDR1 LGHNA and CDR2 YSLEER. The CDR3 sequence is 15 residues long. V shed 3 bases and J 6 bases; nucleotides not matched to a gene: 7. For the CDR3, the DNA is TGCGCCAGCAGCCAGTCAGGGGGCGCGTCCAATGAGCAGTTCTTC. Translating gives CASSQSGGASNEQFF.

The chain links TRBV5-6 to TRBJ1-1; a weak D match, TRBD1 (6 bases). This CDR3 region has 15 residues. Per the germline V gene, CDR1 is SGHDT and CDR2 is YYEEEE. V dropped 1 base and J dropped 2 bases, with 12 bases sitting between them. The CDR3, as DNA: TGTGCCAGCAGCTTGATTGGACAGACTAACACTGAAGCTTTCTTT. This gives the protein CASSLIGQTNTEAFF.

The chain links TRBV29-1 to TRBJ2-1, with D tentatively TRBD1 (6 bases). The CDR3 is 11 amino acids. Trimming cost V 8 bases and J 5 bases, with 10 bases left between them. CDR1 is SQVTM and CDR2 is ANQGSEA in the germline V gene. CDR3 sequence (DNA): TGCAGCTGCCGGGACAACAATGAGCAGTTCTTC. Amino acids: CSCRDNNEQFF.

The V gene is TRBV7-7, the J gene TRBJ2-1, with a possible D match to TRBD2 (7 bases). V dropped 1 base and J dropped 7 bases, with 20 bases sitting between them. The CDR3 extends over 17 amino acids. Germline-derived CDR1 and CDR2 are SSHAT and FNYEAQ (reference sequence). CDR3: CASSLEGARGGRNEQFF. CDR3 DNA sequence: TGTGCCAGCAGCTTAGAAGGGGCGAGGGGGGGCCGGAATGAGCAGTTCTTC.

The CDR3 sequence is CASSARDRGKTQYF. CDR3 in DNA: TGTGCCAGTAGTGCCCGGGACAGGGGTAAGACCCAGTACTTC. The chain uses TRBV19 and TRBJ2-5, with 10 bases identical to TRBD1. CDR3 length equals 14 residues. The junction had 6 bases not matched to a gene; V was cut back by 5 bases and J by 6 bases. CDR1 and CDR2 (germline): LNHDA, SQIVND (reference sequence).